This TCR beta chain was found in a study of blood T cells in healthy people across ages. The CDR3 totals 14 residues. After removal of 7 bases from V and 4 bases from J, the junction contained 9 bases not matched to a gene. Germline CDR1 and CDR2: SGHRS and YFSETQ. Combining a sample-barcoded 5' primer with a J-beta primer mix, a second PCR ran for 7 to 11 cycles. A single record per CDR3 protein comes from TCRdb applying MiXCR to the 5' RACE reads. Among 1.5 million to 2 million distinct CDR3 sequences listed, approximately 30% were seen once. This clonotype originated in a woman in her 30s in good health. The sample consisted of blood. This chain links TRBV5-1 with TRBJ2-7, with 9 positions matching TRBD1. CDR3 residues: CASGGGQGVYEQYF. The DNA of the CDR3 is TGCGCCAGCGGCGGGGGACAGGGAGTGTACGAGCAGTACTTC.